The 4 T cell receptor beta chains given below trace back to one sample, sequenced in a study of CXCR3-negative and CXCR3-positive naive CD8 T cells. Via 5' RACE with UMI labels, TRB cDNA libraries were prepared. From its re-call of the 5' RACE reads, TCRdb lists each CDR3 protein once, without DNA. The sample has 40,000 to 55,000 distinct CDR3 sequences. What was sequenced was naive CXCR3- CD8+ T cells from blood. Subset denoted: CD45RO-CCR7+CD27+CD95- naive CD8+ T cells lacking CXCR3 (TNR3-). These receptors were collected from a human donor in good health. Some clones in this sample may be carry-over from other donors' samples.

V usage is TRBV25-1 and J usage is TRBJ1-2. The CDR3 loop spans 15 amino acids. CDR1 is MGHDK, CDR2 SYGVNS, per germline. The CDR3: CASSPLGSLNYGYTF.

V and J are TRBV6-5 and TRBJ2-1; the TCRdb call, TRBD1, lacks DNA for checking. This CDR3 comprises 16 residues. Looked up from germline, CDR1 is MNHEY and CDR2 is SVGAGI. CDR3 region: CASSYPDRGPDNEQFF.

This CDR3 reads CSVEDPRGAQYF. V and J are TRBV29-1 and TRBJ2-5; TCRdb's D call of TRBD1 is untestable without DNA. CDR1 SQVTM and CDR2 ANQGSEA come from the germline V gene. CDR3 length: 12 amino acids.

The chain joins TRBV7-2 to TRBJ2-5. This CDR3 has 15 residues. Per germline, CDR1 SGHTA and CDR2 FQGNSA. This chain's CDR3 is CASSLLVWTQETQYF.